This is a list of T cell receptor beta chains from one sample in a study of blood T cell repertoires in COVID-19. Generated by immunoSEQ multiplex PCR, the TCRdb table keeps only in-frame clones and is missing some. Of 150,000 to 200,000 clones listed, 87% are singletons. The specimen sequenced was peripheral blood. These receptors all stem from a man in his forties or fifties with active or convalescent COVID-19. Both conserved end residues are part of each CDR3. The D gene is left open where the match is weak. Not all rows give a size; the values are once, few, many and, for expanded clones, a class.

>once|.|14|TRBV28|TRBJ1-5
CASSFYQGNQPQHF
TGTGCCAGCAGTTTCTACCAGGGGAATCAGCCCCAGCATTTT
>.|.|16|TRBV6-6|TRBJ1-1
CASSKRGGAADTEAFF
TGTGCCAGCAGCAAACGTGGGGGGGCCGCGGACACTGAAGCTTTCTTT
>.|.|15|TRBV5-6|TRBJ2-3
CASSYGSLSTDTQYF
TGTGCCAGCAGCTACGGGTCCCTCTCCACAGATACGCAGTATTTT
>.|TRBD1|16|TRBV19|TRBJ2-2
CASNLQGTVNTGELFF
TGTGCCAGTAATCTACAGGGGACAGTTAACACCGGGGAGCTGTTTTTT
>.|.|13|TRBV28|TRBJ1-1
CASSQGQYTEAFF
TGTGCCAGCAGCCAGGGGCAGTACACTGAAGCTTTCTTT
>.|.|19|TRBV15|TRBJ1-3
CATSRYSDTPTDSGNTIYF
TGTGCCACCAGCAGATACAGTGATACTCCAACGGACTCTGGAAACACCATATATTTT
>few|.|14|TRBV6-1|TRBJ2-2
CASSEAGDTGELFF
TGTGCCAGCAGTGAAGCGGGCGACACCGGGGAGCTGTTTTTT
>.|.|13|TRBV6-6|TRBJ1-2
CASSYQVGYGYTF
TGTGCCAGCAGTTACCAGGTGGGCTATGGCTACACCTTC
>.|.|15|TRBV13|TRBJ2-3
CASSLVGGAGDTQYF
TGTGCCAGCAGCTTAGTCGGTGGGGCCGGGGATACGCAGTATTTT
>.|.|17|TRBV15|TRBJ1-6
CATSRVEGVRYNSPLHF
TGTGCCACCAGCAGAGTGGAAGGGGTTCGGTATAATTCACCCCTCCACTTT
>.|.|14|TRBV30|TRBJ1-5
CAWSDGNSNQPQHF
TGTGCCTGGAGTGACGGTAATAGCAATCAGCCCCAGCATTTT
>.|.|12|TRBV18|TRBJ2-5
CASSPETRTQYF
TGTGCCAGCTCACCTGAAACGCGGACCCAGTACTTC
>.|.|16|TRBV28|TRBJ2-7
CASSRSISPLGYEQYF
TGTGCCAGCAGCCGTTCAATTAGCCCCTTGGGCTACGAGCAGTACTTC
>.|TRBD1|13|TRBV5-1|TRBJ2-5
CASSVQGRQTQYF
TGCGCCAGCAGCGTACAGGGGCGACAGACCCAGTACTTC